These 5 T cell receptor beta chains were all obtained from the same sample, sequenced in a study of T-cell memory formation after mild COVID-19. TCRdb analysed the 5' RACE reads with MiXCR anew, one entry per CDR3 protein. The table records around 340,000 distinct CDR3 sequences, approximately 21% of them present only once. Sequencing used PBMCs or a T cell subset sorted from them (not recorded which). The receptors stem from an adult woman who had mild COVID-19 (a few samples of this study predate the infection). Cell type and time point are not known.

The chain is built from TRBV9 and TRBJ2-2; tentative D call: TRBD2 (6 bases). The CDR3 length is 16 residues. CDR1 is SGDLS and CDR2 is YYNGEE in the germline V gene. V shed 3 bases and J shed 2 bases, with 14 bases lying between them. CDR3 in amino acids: CASSGTWRANTGELFF. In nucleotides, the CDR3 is TGTGCCAGCAGCGGTACGTGGAGGGCAAACACCGGGGAGCTGTTTTTT.

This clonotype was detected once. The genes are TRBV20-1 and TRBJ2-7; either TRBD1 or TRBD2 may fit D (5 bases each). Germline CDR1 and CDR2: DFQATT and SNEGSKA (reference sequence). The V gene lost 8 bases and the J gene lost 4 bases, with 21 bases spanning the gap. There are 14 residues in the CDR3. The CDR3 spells CSHARLTGRYEQYF. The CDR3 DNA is TGCAGTCATGCTAGGTTGACGGGGCGGTACGAGCAGTACTTC.

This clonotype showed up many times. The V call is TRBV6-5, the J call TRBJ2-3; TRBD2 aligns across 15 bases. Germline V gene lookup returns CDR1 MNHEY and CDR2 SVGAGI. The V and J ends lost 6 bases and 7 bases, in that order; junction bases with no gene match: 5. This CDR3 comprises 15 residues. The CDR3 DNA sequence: TGTGCCAGCAGAACCGGGACTAGCGGGAGGAATACGCAGTATTTT. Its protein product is CASRTGTSGRNTQYF.

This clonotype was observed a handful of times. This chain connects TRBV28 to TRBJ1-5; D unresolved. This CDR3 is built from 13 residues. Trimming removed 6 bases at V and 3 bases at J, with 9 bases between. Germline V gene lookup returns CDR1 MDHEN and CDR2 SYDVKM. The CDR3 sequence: CASRYIINQPQHF. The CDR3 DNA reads TGTGCCAGCAGATATATTATCAATCAGCCCCAGCATTTT. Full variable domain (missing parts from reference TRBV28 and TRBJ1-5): DVKVTQSSRYLVKRTGEKVFLECVQDMDHENMFWYRQDPGLGLRLIYFSYDVKMKEKGDIPEGYSVSREKKERFSLILESASTNQTSMYLCASRYIINQPQHFGDGTRLSIL.

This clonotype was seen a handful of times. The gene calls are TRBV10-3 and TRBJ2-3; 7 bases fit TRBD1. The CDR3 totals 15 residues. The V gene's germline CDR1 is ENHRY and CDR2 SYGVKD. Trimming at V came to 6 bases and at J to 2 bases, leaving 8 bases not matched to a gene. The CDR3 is CAIRAAGTATDTQYF. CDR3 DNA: TGTGCCATCAGAGCGGCCGGGACAGCCACAGATACGCAGTATTTT.